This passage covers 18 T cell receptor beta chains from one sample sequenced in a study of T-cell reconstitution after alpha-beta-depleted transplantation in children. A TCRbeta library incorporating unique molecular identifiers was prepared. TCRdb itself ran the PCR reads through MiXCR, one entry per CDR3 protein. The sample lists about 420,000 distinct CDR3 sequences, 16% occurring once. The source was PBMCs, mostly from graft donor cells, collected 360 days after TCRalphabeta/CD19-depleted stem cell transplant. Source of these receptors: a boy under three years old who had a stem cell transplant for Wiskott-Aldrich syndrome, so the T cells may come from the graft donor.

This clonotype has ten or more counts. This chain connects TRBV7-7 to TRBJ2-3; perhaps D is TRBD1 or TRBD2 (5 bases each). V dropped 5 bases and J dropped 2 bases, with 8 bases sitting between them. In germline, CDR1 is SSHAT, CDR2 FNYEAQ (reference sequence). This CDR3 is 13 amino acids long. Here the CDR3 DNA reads TGTGCCAGCAGCGCCGGGACCACAGATACGCAGTATTTT. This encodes CASSAGTTDTQYF.

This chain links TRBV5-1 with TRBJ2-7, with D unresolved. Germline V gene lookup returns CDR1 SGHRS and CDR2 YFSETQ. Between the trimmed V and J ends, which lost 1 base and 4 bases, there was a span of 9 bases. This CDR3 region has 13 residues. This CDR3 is CASSLLGLYEQYF. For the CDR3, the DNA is TGCGCCAGCAGCTTGCTTGGGCTTTACGAGCAGTACTTC.

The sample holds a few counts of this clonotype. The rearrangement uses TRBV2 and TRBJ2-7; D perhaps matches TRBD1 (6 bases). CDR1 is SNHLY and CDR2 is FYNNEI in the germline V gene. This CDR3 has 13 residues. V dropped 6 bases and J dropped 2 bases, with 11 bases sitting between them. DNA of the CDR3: TGTGCCAGCAGGATCGGACAGACCTACGAGCAGTACTTC. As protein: CASRIGQTYEQYF.

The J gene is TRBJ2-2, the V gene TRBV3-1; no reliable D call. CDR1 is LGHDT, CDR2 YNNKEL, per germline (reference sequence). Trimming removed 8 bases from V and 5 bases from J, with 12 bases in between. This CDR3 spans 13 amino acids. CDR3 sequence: CASGVLVTGELFF. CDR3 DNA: TGTGCCAGCGGGGTCCTAGTAACCGGGGAGCTGTTTTTT.

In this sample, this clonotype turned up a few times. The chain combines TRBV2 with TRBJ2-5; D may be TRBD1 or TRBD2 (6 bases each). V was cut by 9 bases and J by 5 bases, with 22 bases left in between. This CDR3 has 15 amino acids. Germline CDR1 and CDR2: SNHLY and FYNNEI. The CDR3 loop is CAREREQGLAETQYF. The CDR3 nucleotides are TGTGCCAGGGAGAGGGAACAGGGTCTAGCGGAGACCCAGTACTTC.

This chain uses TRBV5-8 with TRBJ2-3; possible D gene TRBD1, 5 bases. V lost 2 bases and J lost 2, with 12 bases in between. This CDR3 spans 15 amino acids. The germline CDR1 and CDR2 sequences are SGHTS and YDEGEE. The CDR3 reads CASSLTGYTTDTQYF. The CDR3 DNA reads TGTGCCAGCAGCTTAACAGGTTATACCACAGATACGCAGTATTTT.

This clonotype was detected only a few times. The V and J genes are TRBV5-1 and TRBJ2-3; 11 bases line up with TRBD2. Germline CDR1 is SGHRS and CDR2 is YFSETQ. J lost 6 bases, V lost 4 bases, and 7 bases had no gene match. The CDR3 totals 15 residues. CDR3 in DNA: TGCGCCAGCAGCCTACTAGCGGGAGTCTATGATACGCAGTATTTT. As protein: CASSLLAGVYDTQYF.

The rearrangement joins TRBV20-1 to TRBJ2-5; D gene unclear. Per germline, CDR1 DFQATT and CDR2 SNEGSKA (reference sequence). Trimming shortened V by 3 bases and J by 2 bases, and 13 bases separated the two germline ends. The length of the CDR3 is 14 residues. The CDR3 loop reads CSASRTGHQETQYF. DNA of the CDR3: TGCAGTGCTAGCCGGACGGGCCATCAAGAGACCCAGTACTTC.

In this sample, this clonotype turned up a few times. The CDR3 loop is CASSQDFGTGFNTGELFF. The CDR3 DNA sequence: TGCGCCAGCAGCCAAGATTTCGGGACAGGGTTTAACACCGGGGAGCTGTTTTTT. The J gene is TRBJ2-2, the V gene TRBV4-3, with 9 nucleotides matching TRBD1. The germline V gene encodes CDR1 LGHNA and CDR2 YSLEER. This CDR3 contains 18 residues. V lost 0 bases, J lost 2 bases, and 7 bases stayed unmatched.

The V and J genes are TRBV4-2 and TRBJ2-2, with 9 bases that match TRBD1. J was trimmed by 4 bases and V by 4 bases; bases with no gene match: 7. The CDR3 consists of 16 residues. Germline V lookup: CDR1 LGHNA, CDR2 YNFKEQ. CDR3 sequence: CASSPGTGRGTGELFF. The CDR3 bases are TGTGCCAGCAGCCCTGGGACAGGGAGAGGCACCGGGGAGCTGTTTTTT.

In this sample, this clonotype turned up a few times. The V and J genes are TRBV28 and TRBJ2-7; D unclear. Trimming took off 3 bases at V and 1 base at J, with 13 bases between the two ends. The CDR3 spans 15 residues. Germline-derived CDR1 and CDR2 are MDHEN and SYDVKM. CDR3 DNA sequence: TGTGCCAGCAGTTTGGACGTACTAACTTCCTACGAGCAGTACTTC. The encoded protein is CASSLDVLTSYEQYF.

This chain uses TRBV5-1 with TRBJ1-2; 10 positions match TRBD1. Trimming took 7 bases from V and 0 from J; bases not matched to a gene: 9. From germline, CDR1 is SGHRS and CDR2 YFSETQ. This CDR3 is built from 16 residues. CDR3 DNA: TGCGCCAGCGGCTGGACAGGGGGTGGCACTAACTATGGCTACACCTTC. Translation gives CASGWTGGGTNYGYTF.

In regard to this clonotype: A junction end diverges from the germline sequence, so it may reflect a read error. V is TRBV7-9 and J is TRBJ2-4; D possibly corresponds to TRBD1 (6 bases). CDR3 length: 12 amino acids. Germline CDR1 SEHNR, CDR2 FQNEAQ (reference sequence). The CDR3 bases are TGTGCCAGCAGCTTCTTACAGGGTTCCCCCGTCTTC. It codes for CASSFLQGSPVF.

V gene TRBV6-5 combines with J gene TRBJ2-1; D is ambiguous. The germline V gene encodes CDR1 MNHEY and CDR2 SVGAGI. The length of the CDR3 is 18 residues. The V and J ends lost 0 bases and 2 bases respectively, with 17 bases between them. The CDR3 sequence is CASSYSVLTRLAYNEQFF. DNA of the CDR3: TGTGCCAGCAGTTACTCGGTTCTCACTCGACTGGCCTACAATGAGCAGTTCTTC.

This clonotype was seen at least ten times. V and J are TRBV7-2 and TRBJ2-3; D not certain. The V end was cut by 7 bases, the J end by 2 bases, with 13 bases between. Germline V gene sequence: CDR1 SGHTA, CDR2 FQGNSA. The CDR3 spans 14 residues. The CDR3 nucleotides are TGTGCCAGCACCTTTCAAACCCTCACAGATACGCAGTATTTT. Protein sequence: CASTFQTLTDTQYF.

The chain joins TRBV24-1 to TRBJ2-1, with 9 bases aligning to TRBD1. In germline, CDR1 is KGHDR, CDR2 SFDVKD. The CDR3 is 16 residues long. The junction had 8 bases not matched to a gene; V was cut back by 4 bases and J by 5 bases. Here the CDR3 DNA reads TGTGCCACCAGTGACCGGGACAGGGTCCCTCACAATGAGCAGTTCTTC. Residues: CATSDRDRVPHNEQFF.

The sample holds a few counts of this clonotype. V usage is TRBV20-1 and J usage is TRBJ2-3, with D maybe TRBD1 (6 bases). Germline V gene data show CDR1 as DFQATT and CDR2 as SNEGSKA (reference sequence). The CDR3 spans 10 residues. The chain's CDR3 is CSTRGFPQYF. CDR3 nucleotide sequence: TGCTCGACAAGGGGGTTCCCGCAGTATTTT.

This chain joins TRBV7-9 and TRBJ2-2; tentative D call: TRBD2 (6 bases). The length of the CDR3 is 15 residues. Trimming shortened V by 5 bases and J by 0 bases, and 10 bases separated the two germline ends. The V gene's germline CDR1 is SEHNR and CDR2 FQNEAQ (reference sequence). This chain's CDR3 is CASSVRGTNTGELFF. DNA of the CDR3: TGTGCCAGCAGCGTTCGGGGGACGAACACCGGGGAGCTGTTTTTT.